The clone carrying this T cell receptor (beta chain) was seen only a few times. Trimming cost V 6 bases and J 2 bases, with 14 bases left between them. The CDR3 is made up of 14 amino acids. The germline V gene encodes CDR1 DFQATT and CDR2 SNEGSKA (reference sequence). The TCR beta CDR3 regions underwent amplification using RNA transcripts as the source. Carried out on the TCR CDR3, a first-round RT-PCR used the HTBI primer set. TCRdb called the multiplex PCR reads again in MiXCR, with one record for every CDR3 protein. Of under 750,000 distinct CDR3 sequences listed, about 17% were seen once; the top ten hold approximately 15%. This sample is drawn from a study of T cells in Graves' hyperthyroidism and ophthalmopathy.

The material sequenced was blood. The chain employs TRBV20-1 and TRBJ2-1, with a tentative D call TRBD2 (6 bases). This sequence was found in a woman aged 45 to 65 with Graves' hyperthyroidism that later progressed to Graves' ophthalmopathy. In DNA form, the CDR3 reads TGCAGTGCGCCGGGACTCCAACCCTACAATGAGCAGTTCTTC. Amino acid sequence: CSAPGLQPYNEQFF.